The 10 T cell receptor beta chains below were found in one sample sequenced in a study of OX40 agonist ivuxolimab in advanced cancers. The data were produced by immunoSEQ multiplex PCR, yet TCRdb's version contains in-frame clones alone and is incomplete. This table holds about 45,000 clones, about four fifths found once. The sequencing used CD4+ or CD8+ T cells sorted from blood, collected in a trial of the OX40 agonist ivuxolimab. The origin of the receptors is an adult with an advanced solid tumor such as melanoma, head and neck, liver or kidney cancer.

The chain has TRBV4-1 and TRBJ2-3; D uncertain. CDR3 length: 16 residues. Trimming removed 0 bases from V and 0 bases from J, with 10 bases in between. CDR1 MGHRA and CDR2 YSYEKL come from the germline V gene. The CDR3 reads CASSQEGSPSTDTQYF. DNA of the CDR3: TGCGCCAGCAGCCAAGAGGGCAGTCCTAGCACAGATACGCAGTATTTT.

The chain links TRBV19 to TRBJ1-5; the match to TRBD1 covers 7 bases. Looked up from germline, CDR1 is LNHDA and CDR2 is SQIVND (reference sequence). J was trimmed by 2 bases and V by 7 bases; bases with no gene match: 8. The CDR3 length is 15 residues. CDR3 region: CASTPTGSGNQPQHF. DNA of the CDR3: TGTGCCAGTACTCCGACAGGGTCGGGCAATCAGCCCCAGCATTTT.

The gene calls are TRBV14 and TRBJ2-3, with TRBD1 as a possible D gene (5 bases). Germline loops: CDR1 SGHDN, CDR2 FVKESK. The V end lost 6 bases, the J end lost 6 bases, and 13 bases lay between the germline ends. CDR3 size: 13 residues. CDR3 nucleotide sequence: TGTGCCAGCAGGGGCCTTGGGGCGGATACGCAGTATTTT. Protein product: CASRGLGADTQYF.

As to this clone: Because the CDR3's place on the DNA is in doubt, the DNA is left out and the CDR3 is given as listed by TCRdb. The chain's CDR3 is CASRFGGGIAKNIQYF. The chain is built from TRBV12-2 and TRBJ2-4; TRBD2 was called by the table and not checked on the DNA. TRBV12-2 counts as a pseudogene. The CDR3 is made up of 16 amino acids, end residues included.

The CDR3 DNA is TGTGCCAGCAGTGGGGAGGGTGCGAGCTCCTACGAGCAGTACTTC. It translates to CASSGEGASSYEQYF. The chain is built from TRBV2 and TRBJ2-7; TRBD2 matches 7 bases. Trimming removed 4 bases from V and 0 bases from J; junction bases left unmatched: 6. This CDR3 has 15 residues. Per the germline V gene, CDR1 is SNHLY and CDR2 is FYNNEI.

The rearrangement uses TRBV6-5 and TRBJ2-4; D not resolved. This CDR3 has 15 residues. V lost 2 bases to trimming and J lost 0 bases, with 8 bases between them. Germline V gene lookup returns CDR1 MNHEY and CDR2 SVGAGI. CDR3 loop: CASSYPRLAKNIQYF. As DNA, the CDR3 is TGTGCCAGCAGTTACCCCCGCCTAGCCAAAAACATTCAGTACTTC.

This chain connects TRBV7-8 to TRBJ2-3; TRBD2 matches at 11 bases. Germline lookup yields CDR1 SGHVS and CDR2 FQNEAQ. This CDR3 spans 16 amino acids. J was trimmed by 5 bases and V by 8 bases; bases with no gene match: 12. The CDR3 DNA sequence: TGTGCCAGCCGATCGACTAGCGGGGCTTTAGTAGATACGCAGTATTTT. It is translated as CASRSTSGALVDTQYF.

In DNA form, the CDR3 reads TGTGCCAGCAGCTTACTTCCCGAACTAACCCAAGAGACCCAGTACTTC. It encodes CASSLLPELTQETQYF. V and J are TRBV7-3 and TRBJ2-5; D gene unclear. The CDR3 extends over 16 amino acids. Trimming left V 2 bases short and J 1 base short, with 14 bases between. The germline V gene has CDR1 SGHTA and CDR2 FQGTGA.

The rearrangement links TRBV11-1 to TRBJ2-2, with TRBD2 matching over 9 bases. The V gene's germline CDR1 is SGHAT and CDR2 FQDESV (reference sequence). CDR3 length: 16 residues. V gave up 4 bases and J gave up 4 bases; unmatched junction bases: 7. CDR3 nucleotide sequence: TGTGCCAGCAGCTCCGCGGGGGGGCCCGCCACCGGGGAGCTGTTTTTT. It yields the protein CASSSAGGPATGELFF.

CDR3 DNA sequence: TGTGCCAGCAGTCTCCCGGACTGGAGTTATGGCTACACCTTC. Protein: CASSLPDWSYGYTF. The J gene is TRBJ1-2, the V gene TRBV28; D gene ambiguous. The V gene's germline CDR1 is MDHEN and CDR2 SYDVKM. V lost 5 bases, J lost 5 bases, and 15 bases lay in between. This CDR3 region has 14 residues.